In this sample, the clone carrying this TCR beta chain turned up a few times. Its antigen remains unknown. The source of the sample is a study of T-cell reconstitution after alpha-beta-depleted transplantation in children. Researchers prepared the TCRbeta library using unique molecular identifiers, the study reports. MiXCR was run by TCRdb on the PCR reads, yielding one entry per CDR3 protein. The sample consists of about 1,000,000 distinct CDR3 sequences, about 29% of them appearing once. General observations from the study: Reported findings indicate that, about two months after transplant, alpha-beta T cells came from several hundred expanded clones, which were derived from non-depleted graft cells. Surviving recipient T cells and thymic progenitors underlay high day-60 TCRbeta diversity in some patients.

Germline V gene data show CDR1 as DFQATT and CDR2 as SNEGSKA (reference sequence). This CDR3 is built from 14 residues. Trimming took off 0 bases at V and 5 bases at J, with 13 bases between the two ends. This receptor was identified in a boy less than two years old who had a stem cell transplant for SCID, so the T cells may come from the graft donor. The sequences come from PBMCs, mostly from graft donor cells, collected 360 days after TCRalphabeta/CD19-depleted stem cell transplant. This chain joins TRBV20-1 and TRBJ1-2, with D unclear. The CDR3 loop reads CSARDLRIKYGYTF. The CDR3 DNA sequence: TGCAGTGCTAGAGATCTCCGGATTAAGTATGGCTACACCTTC.